Below are 9 T cell receptor beta chains sequenced from a single sample in a study of blood T cell repertoires in COVID-19. Produced via immunoSEQ multiplex PCR; TCRdb's table is partial and in-frame only. The profile shows 300,000 to 400,000 clones, around 90% of them singletons. What was sequenced was peripheral blood. Receptors originate from a man aged 30-40 years with COVID-19, enrolled during active disease.

This clone is classed as large. The rearrangement joins TRBV15 to TRBJ1-5, with a tentative D call TRBD1 (6 bases). Trimming took off 1 base at V and 1 base at J, with 8 bases between the two ends. The CDR3 has 15 residues. Germline assignment: CDR1 LNHNV and CDR2 YYDKDF (reference sequence). The CDR3 sequence: CATSRADRSNQPQHF. The CDR3 region has the DNA TGTGCCACCAGCAGAGCGGACAGAAGCAATCAGCCCCAGCATTTT.

The chain employs TRBV30 and TRBJ2-7, with a possible D match to TRBD1 (6 bases). The CDR3 contains 12 residues. Germline CDR1 reads GTSNPN; CDR2 reads SVGIG (reference sequence). Between the trimmed V and J ends, which lost 2 bases and 2 bases, there was a span of 7 bases. For the CDR3, the DNA is TGTGCCTGGAGTACAGGGCCCTACGAGCAGTACTTC. It specifies CAWSTGPYEQYF.

The V and J genes are TRBV9 and TRBJ2-7, with D perhaps matching TRBD1 (5 bases). The CDR3 runs to 14 residues. Germline V gene sequence: CDR1 SGDLS, CDR2 YYNGEE. Trimming removed 3 bases at V and 0 bases at J, with 10 bases between. This CDR3 reads CASSAQGLSYEQYF. DNA for the CDR3: TGTGCCAGCAGCGCCCAGGGCCTCTCCTACGAGCAGTACTTC.

The gene calls are TRBV7-3 and TRBJ2-1, with TRBD2 matching over 13 bases. CDR1 and CDR2 (germline): SGHTA, FQGTGA. J gave up 3 bases and V 2 bases, and 16 bases lay outside the gene matches. The CDR3 spans 21 residues. The CDR3 loop reads CASSLEPGLAGLDGGYNEQFF. Here the CDR3 DNA reads TGTGCCAGCAGCTTAGAACCGGGACTAGCGGGACTCGATGGGGGCTACAATGAGCAGTTCTTC.

This chain joins TRBV30 and TRBJ2-3; 11 nucleotides agree with TRBD1. Germline loops: CDR1 GTSNPN, CDR2 SVGIG (reference sequence). The junction had 4 bases not matched to a gene; V was cut back by 0 bases and J by 5 bases. CDR3 length equals 15 residues. The CDR3 is CAWSVGQGARDTQYF. CDR3 DNA sequence: TGTGCCTGGAGTGTCGGACAGGGGGCGAGAGATACGCAGTATTTT.

The chain recombines TRBV19 with TRBJ1-1, with D possibly being TRBD1 (6 bases). Trimming pared 5 bases from V and 1 base from J, leaving 14 bases between. The CDR3 contains 15 residues. Germline V CDR1 and CDR2: LNHDA, SQIVND (reference sequence). DNA for the CDR3: TGTGCCAGTAGTGTCGGACAGCCAGGGAACACTGAAGCTTTCTTT. This encodes CASSVGQPGNTEAFF. Full variable domain (remainder filled in from reference TRBV19 and TRBJ1-1): DGGITQSPKYLFRKEGQNVTLSCEQNLNHDAMYWYRQDPGQGLRLIYYSQIVNDFQKGDIAEGYSVSREKKESFPLTVTSAQKNPTAFYLCASSVGQPGNTEAFFGQGTRLTVV.

The genes are TRBV29-1 and TRBJ1-1; no clear D. Per the germline V gene, CDR1 is SQVTM and CDR2 is ANQGSEA. The CDR3 loop spans 11 amino acids. With 6 bases removed from V and 4 bases from J, the gap between germline ends came to 9 bases. CDR3 nucleotide sequence: TGCAGCGTCCGCGGGGTCACTGAAGCTTTCTTT. Encoded protein: CSVRGVTEAFF.

This rearrangement joins TRBV7-9 to TRBJ2-7, with 9 positions matching TRBD2. CDR1 SEHNR and CDR2 FQNEAQ come from the germline V gene (reference sequence). This CDR3 has 16 residues. V dropped 5 bases and J dropped 1; count of bases not matched to a gene: 9. Written as DNA, the CDR3 is TGTGCCAGCAGCGCCTCGGTTAGCGGGAGTTCCTACGAGCAGTACTTC. The encoded protein is CASSASVSGSSYEQYF. Variable domain in full (rest from reference TRBV7-9 and TRBJ2-7): DTGVSQNPRHKITKRGQNVTFRCDPISEHNRLYWYRQTLGQGPEFLTYFQNEAQLEKSRLLSDRFSAERPKGSFSTLEIQRTEQGDSAMYLCASSASVSGSSYEQYFGPGTRLTVT.

The chain joins TRBV27 to TRBJ2-7, with D possibly TRBD2 on 6 matching bases. The CDR3 extends over 13 amino acids. Germline loops: CDR1 MNHEY, CDR2 SMNVEV (reference sequence). V was pared by 2 bases and J by 2 bases, with 7 bases between. CDR3 protein: CASSLGGPYEQYF. The CDR3 nucleotides read TGTGCCAGCAGTTTAGGAGGGCCCTACGAGCAGTACTTC.